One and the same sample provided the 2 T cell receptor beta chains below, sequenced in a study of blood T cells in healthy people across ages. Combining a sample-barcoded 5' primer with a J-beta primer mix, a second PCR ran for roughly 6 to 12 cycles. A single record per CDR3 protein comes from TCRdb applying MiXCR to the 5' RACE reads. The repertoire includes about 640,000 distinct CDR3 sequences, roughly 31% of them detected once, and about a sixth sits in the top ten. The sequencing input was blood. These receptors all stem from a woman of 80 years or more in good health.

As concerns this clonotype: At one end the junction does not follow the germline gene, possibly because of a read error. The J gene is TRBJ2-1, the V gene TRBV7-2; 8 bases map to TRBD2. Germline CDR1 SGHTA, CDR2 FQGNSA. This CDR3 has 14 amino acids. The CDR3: CASSLDGSGDEQDF. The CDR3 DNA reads TGTGCCAGCAGCCTAGACGGTAGCGGGGATGAGCAGGACTTC. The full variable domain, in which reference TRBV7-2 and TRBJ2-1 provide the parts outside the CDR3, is GAGVSQSPSNKVTEKGKDVELRCDPISGHTALYWYRQSLGQGLEFLIYFQGNSAPDKSGLPSDRFSAERTGGSVSTLTIQRTQQEDSAVYLCASSLDGSGDEQDFGPGTRLTVL.

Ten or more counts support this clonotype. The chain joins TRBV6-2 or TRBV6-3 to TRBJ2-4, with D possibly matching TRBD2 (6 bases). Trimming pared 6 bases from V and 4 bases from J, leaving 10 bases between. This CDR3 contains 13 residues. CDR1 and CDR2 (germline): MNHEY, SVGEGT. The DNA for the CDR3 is TGTGCCAGCAGAAATAGCGGTAAAAACATTCAGTACTTC. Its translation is CASRNSGKNIQYF.